The rows below give T cell receptor beta chains drawn from one sample of a study of blood T cell repertoires in COVID-19. Assay: immunoSEQ multiplex PCR; the TCRdb copy retains only in-frame clones and omits some. Of about 55,000 clones in the sample, over 80% were seen once. Sequencing was carried out using peripheral blood. The origin of the receptors is a woman aged 55-70 years with acute or convalescent COVID-19. The CDR3 runs from the conserved cysteine through the conserved F or W. The D gene is left open where the match is weak. Size is stated for part of the rows, as once, few or many counts, or as a class when the clone is expanded.

TRBD2,NA,TRBV11-2,TRBJ2-3,TGTGCCAGCAGCCCACGGACTAGCGGGAGCTCGTCAGATACGCAGTATTTT,CASSPRTSGSSSDTQYF
NA,NA,TRBV9,TRBJ2-1,TGTGCCAGCAACCGTAGGGGATACAATGAGCAGTTCTTC,CASNRRGYNEQFF
NA,NA,TRBV5-1,TRBJ1-3,TGCGCCAGCACCTTGGACGGCTCTGGAAACACCATATATTTT,CASTLDGSGNTIYF
NA,NA,TRBV4-2,TRBJ2-7,TGTGCCAGCAGCCAATCAGGACCGGGAAATAATTACGAGCAGTACTTC,CASSQSGPGNNYEQYF
NA,once,TRBV6-5,TRBJ1-1,TGTGCCAGCGCGAGGACGGACATCATGAACACTGAAGCTTTCTTT,CASARTDIMNTEAFF
NA,NA,TRBV20-1,TRBJ2-7,TGCAGTGCTAGTCGGGGCCATACCGGACTATTAATTAGCTCCTACGAGCAGTACTTC,CSASRGHTGLLISSYEQYF
NA,NA,TRBV9,TRBJ2-3,TGTGCCAGCAGCGTCCTTTCCCCAGGGCGAGATACGCAGTATTTT,CASSVLSPGRDTQYF
NA,NA,TRBV9,TRBJ2-7,TGTGCCAGCAGCGTGACAGGATCATCCTACGAGCAGTACTTC,CASSVTGSSYEQYF
TRBD2,NA,TRBV6-5,TRBJ2-7,TGTGCCAGCAGTTACTCAATCGGGAGGGCCTCTGAGGAGCAGTACTTC,CASSYSIGRASEEQYF
NA,NA,TRBV5-1,TRBJ2-1,TGCGCCAGCAGCTCGACACTACGGACTACCCCCCGGGCTTACAATGAGCAGTTCTTC,CASSSTLRTTPRAYNEQFF
TRBD2,NA,TRBV28,TRBJ2-2,TGTGCCAGCAGTTTTCTCGCTAGCGGGACGAACACCGGGGAGCTGTTTTTT,CASSFLASGTNTGELFF
NA,NA,TRBV30,TRBJ2-5,TGTGCCTGGAGTGTCCAGCAAGAGACCCAGTACTTC,CAWSVQQETQYF
TRBD2,once,TRBV19,TRBJ2-1,TGTGCCAGTAGTCTGGGAGGGAGCGGCAACAATGAGCAGTTCTTC,CASSLGGSGNNEQFF
NA,NA,TRBV9,TRBJ2-2,TGTGCCAGCAGCGGACAACAGGGACGCCTGTTTGAGCGGCCGTACGCCTTGGACACCGGGGAGCTGTTTTTT,CASSGQQGRLFERPYALDTGELFF
NA,NA,TRBV19,TRBJ1-5,TGTGCCAGTAGTATTGCCCTAAATCAGCCCCAGCATTTT,CASSIALNQPQHF
NA,few,TRBV6-1,TRBJ1-3,TGTGCCAGCAGTGTAAGACAGTTCGGCTCCGGAAACACCATATATTTT,CASSVRQFGSGNTIYF
TRBD1,once,TRBV5-8,TRBJ1-4,TGTGCCAGCAGCTTCACAGGGGTGTCCAATCGTTTAGGTGAAAAACTGTTTTTT,CASSFTGVSNRLGEKLFF
TRBD1,NA,TRBV3-1/TRBV3-2,TRBJ1-3,TGTGCCAGCACCCCGAATCCCACAGGGGCAACTGGAAACACCATATATTTT,CASTPNPTGATGNTIYF
NA,NA,TRBV9,TRBJ1-4,TGTGCCAGCAGCGTAGCTCCGGGGGATGAAAAACTGTTTTTT,CASSVAPGDEKLFF
TRBD2,NA,TRBV5-1,TRBJ2-1,TGCGCCAGCAGCCTCGTTATTAGGACTAGCACCTACAATGAGCAGTTCTTC,CASSLVIRTSTYNEQFF
NA,once,TRBV30,TRBJ1-2,TGTGCCTGGAGTGAGAAGGGAGGTGCTGGCTACACCTTC,CAWSEKGGAGYTF
NA,NA,TRBV5-1,TRBJ2-5,TGCGCCAGCAGCGCCTCTCATACAGGGCAAGAGACCCAGTACTTC,CASSASHTGQETQYF